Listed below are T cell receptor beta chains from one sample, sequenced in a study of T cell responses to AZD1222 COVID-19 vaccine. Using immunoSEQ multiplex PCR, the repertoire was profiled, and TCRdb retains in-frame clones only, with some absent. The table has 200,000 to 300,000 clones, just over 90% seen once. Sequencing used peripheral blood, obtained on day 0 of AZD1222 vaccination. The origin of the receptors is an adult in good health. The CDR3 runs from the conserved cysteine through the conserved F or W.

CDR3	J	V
CASSDKTVDSPLHF	TRBJ1-6	TRBV2
CASSVRGSLTEAFF	TRBJ1-1	TRBV9
CASGKRGGNEQFF	TRBJ2-1	TRBV12-3/TRBV12-4
CASSLRFGGYTF	TRBJ1-2	TRBV7-8
CSASHPRDQETQYF	TRBJ2-5	TRBV20-1
CASSESRGGGYEAFF	TRBJ1-1	TRBV10-2
CASSLETGGWETQYF	TRBJ2-5	TRBV5-1
CASRVESTGELFF	TRBJ2-2	TRBV19
CASSVTGLGGNGYTF	TRBJ1-2	TRBV9
CASSLDITYEQYF	TRBJ2-7	TRBV7-3
CASSQSTGSNEKLFF	TRBJ1-4	TRBV4-1
CSAKNEQFF	TRBJ2-1	TRBV20-1
CASSLWVRARGVTEAFF	TRBJ1-1	TRBV28
CASSSEGGPGTEAFF	TRBJ1-1	TRBV5-1
CASSFGREETNEKLFF	TRBJ1-4	TRBV5-1
CASFNGGYTF	TRBJ1-2	TRBV6-5
CASSPGGETQYF	TRBJ2-5	TRBV9
CASSYTLSPGEYEQYF	TRBJ2-7	TRBV7-3
CASMSGASSYNEQFF	TRBJ2-1	TRBV28
CASRGLAGSYEQYF	TRBJ2-7	TRBV27
CASSGTSLGEQFF	TRBJ2-1	TRBV2
CASSPPGHRFYEQYF	TRBJ2-7	TRBV18
CSARGLREQFF	TRBJ2-1	TRBV20-1
CASSVGLAGGYQETQYF	TRBJ2-5	TRBV7-2
CASSSGQVLSGANVLTF	TRBJ2-6	TRBV7-2
CASVNRDLANTEAFF	TRBJ1-1	TRBV19
CASSYYPGQGAGYTF	TRBJ1-2	TRBV6-5
CATKTPDQPQHF	TRBJ1-5	TRBV24-1
CASSLVSDTQYF	TRBJ2-3	TRBV5-1
CASSQDPGQGNYNSPLHF	TRBJ1-6	TRBV4-2
CASRGTDANQPQHF	TRBJ1-5	TRBV6-5
CASSSSLGRGANVLTF	TRBJ2-6	TRBV6-5
CASSVAGEGTDTQYF	TRBJ2-3	TRBV9
CASSYARGVYGYTF	TRBJ1-2	TRBV6-5
CASKRGLNTEAFF	TRBJ1-1	TRBV10-1
CASSFRGAGSYNEQFF	TRBJ2-1	TRBV28
CASSSASYEQYF	TRBJ2-7	TRBV11-2
CASSRPGLASTDTQYF	TRBJ2-3	TRBV18
CASSQEQVGYTF	TRBJ1-2	TRBV3-1/TRBV3-2